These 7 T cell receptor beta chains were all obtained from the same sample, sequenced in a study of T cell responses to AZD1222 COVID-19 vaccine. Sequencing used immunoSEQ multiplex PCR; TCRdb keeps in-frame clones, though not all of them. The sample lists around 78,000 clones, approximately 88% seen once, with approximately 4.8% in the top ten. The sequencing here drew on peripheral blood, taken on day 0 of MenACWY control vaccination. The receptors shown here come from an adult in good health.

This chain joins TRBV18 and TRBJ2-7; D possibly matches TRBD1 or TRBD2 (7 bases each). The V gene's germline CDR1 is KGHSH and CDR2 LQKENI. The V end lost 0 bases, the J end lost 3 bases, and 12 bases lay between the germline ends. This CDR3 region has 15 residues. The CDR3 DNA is TGTGCCAGCTCACCACCTCAGGGGGGGAACTACGAGCAGTACTTC. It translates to CASSPPQGGNYEQYF.

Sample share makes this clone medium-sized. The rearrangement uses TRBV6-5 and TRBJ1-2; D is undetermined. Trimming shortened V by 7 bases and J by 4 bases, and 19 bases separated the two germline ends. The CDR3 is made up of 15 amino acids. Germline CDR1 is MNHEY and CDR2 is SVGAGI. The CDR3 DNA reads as TGTGCCAGCAATAGGGAAGGCTACGCAGGCTATGGCTACACCTTC. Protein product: CASNREGYAGYGYTF.

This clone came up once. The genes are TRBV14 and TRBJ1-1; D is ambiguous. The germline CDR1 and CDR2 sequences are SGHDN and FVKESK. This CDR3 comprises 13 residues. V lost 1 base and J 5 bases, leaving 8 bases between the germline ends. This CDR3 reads CASSQGRTTEAFF. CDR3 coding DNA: TGTGCCAGCAGCCAAGGACGGACGACTGAAGCTTTCTTT.

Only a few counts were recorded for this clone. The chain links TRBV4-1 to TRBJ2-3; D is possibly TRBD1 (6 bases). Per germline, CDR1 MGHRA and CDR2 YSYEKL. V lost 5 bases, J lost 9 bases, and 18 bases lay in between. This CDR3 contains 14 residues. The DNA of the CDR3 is TGCGCCAGCAGCGGCCGGGACACGGCGGCCACGCAGTATTTT. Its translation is CASSGRDTAATQYF.

The CDR3 reads CASSTGYSIQYF. The DNA for the CDR3 is TGTGCCAGCAGCACAGGGTACAGCATTCAGTACTTC. This chain uses TRBV7-9 with TRBJ2-4; TRBD1 is a possible D gene (6 bases). V was clipped by 5 bases and J by 9 bases, with 11 bases between them. This CDR3 has 12 residues. CDR1 SEHNR and CDR2 FQNEAQ come from the germline V gene (reference sequence).

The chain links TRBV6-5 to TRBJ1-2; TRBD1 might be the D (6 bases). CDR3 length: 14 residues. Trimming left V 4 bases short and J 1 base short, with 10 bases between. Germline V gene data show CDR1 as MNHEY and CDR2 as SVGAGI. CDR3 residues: CASSSGQINYGYTF. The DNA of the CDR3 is TGTGCCAGCAGTTCTGGACAGATTAACTATGGCTACACCTTC.

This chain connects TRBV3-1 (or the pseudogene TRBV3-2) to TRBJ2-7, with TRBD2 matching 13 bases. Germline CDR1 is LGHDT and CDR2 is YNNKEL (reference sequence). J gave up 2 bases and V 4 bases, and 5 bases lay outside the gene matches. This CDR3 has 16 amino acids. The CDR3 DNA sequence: TGTGCCAGCAGCCCAAGGACTAGCGGGGGAACCTACGAGCAGTACTTC. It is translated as CASSPRTSGGTYEQYF.